This T cell receptor (beta chain) was identified during a study of T cells in Graves' hyperthyroidism and ophthalmopathy. This clonotype was recorded many times. TCR beta CDR3 sequences were amplified from RNA transcripts. TCR CDR3 regions were first amplified by RT-PCR with HTBI primers. TCRdb re-analysed the multiplex PCR reads in MiXCR, keeping a single row per CDR3 protein. This sample has 750,000 to 950,000 distinct CDR3 sequences, with roughly 40% found just once. Graves' hyperthyroidism was deemed stable absent ophthalmopathy progression within 18 months. A patient was excluded if there was uncontrolled infection, other autoimmune disease, pregnancy or lactation. Trimming cost V 4 bases and J 0 bases; bases outside gene matches: 4. The CDR3 is 17 residues long. The germline V gene has CDR1 SGHTA and CDR2 FQGNSA.

Sequenced material: blood. The clonotype originates from a young man with Graves' hyperthyroidism. The chain has TRBV7-2 and TRBJ2-6, with TRBD1 matching 9 bases. This chain's CDR3 is CASSYNRGLSGANVLTF. The CDR3 nucleotides read TGTGCCAGCAGCTACAACAGGGGGCTCTCTGGGGCCAACGTCCTGACTTTC.